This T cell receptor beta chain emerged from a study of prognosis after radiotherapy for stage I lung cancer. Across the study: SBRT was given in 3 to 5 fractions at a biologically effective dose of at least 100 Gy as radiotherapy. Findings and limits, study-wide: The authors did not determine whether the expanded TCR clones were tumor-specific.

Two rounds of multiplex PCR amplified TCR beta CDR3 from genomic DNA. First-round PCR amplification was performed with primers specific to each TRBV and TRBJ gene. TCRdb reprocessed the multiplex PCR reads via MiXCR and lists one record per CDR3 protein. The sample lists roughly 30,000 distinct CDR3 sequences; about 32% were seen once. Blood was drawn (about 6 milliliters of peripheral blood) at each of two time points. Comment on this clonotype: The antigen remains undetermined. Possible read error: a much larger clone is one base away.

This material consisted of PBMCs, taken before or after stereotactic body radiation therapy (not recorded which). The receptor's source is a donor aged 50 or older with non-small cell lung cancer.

The CDR3 nucleotides read TGTGCCAGCACCTCGGCGGCGGAGGTGGAGACCCAGTACTTC. Residues: CASTSAAEVETQYF. V gene TRBV6-2 or TRBV6-3 combines with J gene TRBJ2-5; possible D gene TRBD2, 5 bases. V lost 7 bases and J lost 5, with 17 bases in between. This CDR3 is 14 amino acids long. Germline V gene lookup returns CDR1 MNHEY and CDR2 SVGEGT.